The 26 T cell receptor beta chains in this list originate from one sample, sequenced in a study of beta chain features in type 1 diabetes. The entirety of the isolated RNA underwent reverse transcription, so expressed TCRB transcripts were sequenced. The method was immunoSEQ multiplex PCR; TCRdb's version includes in-frame clones alone and lacks a portion of them. The sample records 970,000 or so clones, about 17% being singletons. The sample was naive CD4+ T cells from blood. The receptors derive from a woman between 18 and 30 years old in good health.

This clone has more than one count but fewer than ten. The V gene is TRBV4-3, the J gene TRBJ2-5, with 10 bases aligning to TRBD2. The CDR3 has 19 amino acids. CDR1 and CDR2 from the germline V gene are LGHNA and YSLEER. Unmatched junction bases numbered 14, after V lost 2 bases and J lost 2 bases. CDR3 nucleotide sequence: TGCGCCAGCAGCCAACAACGGTGGGCTAGCGGGAGAAATCAAGAGACCCAGTACTTC. Its protein is CASSQQRWASGRNQETQYF.

This clone was detected only a few times. Other DNA sequences of this sample code for an identical CDR3. V is TRBV7-2 and J is TRBJ2-2; D gene ambiguous. The V gene's germline CDR1 is SGHTA and CDR2 FQGNSA. This CDR3 contains 14 residues. The V and J ends lost 1 base and 0 bases respectively, with 3 bases between them. CDR3 sequence (DNA): TGTGCCAGCAGCTTAGGTACGAACACCGGGGAGCTGTTTTTT. Protein sequence: CASSLGTNTGELFF.

The V gene is TRBV7-9, the J gene TRBJ1-4; the match to TRBD1 covers 8 bases. Losses at the gene ends were 7 bases for V and 8 bases for J; bases not matched to a gene: 18. The CDR3 is 17 amino acids. Germline V gene sequence: CDR1 SEHNR, CDR2 FQNEAQ (reference sequence). The CDR3 sequence is CASTSLAGGWLGEKLFF. The DNA of the CDR3 is TGTGCCAGCACCTCCCTGGCAGGGGGCTGGTTGGGCGAAAAACTGTTTTTT.

J is TRBJ2-5 and V is TRBV7-9; 7 bases agree with TRBD1. The V segment lost 5 bases and the J segment 1 base; nucleotides outside the gene matches: 4. Germline assignment: CDR1 SEHNR and CDR2 FQNEAQ (reference sequence). This CDR3 has 14 amino acids. CDR3 amino acids: CASSLRDSQETQYF. CDR3 nucleotides: TGTGCCAGCAGCCTGAGGGACAGCCAAGAGACCCAGTACTTC.

The chain employs TRBV28 and TRBJ2-1, with 10 bases lining up with TRBD2. Germline-derived CDR1 and CDR2 are MDHEN and SYDVKM. Trimming at V came to 4 bases and at J to 7 bases, leaving 10 bases not matched to a gene. The CDR3 extends over 16 amino acids. CDR3 bases: TGTGCCAGCAGTTCGCCGACTAGCGGGTTTTATAATGAGCAGTTCTTC. This gives the protein CASSSPTSGFYNEQFF.

The J gene is TRBJ2-5, the V gene TRBV18; 8 bases map to TRBD1. Germline V CDR1 and CDR2: KGHSH, LQKENI. CDR3 length equals 13 residues. J gave up 2 bases and V 8 bases, and 4 bases lay outside the gene matches. The CDR3 region has the DNA TGTGCCAGCACGGGACAGGTACAAGAGACCCAGTACTTC. It is translated as CASTGQVQETQYF.

The gene calls are TRBV5-6 and TRBJ2-5; no clear D gene. The CDR3 extends over 14 amino acids. Deletions cut 3 bases from V and 4 bases from J, with 13 bases between. Germline V gene lookup returns CDR1 SGHDT and CDR2 YYEEEE. DNA of the CDR3: TGTGCCAGCAGCTATGACCCGACCCGAGAGACCCAGTACTTC. Encoded protein: CASSYDPTRETQYF.

This clone has more than one count but fewer than ten. V and J are TRBV5-1 and TRBJ2-3; perhaps D is TRBD1 or TRBD2 (5 bases each). Per germline, CDR1 SGHRS and CDR2 YFSETQ. CDR3 length: 14 amino acids. Between the trimmed V and J ends, which lost 6 bases and 2 bases, there was a span of 13 bases. Here the CDR3 reads CASKLEGPTDTQYF. The CDR3 coding sequence is TGCGCCAGCAAGTTAGAGGGGCCCACAGATACGCAGTATTTT.

This clone was observed a few times. The CDR3 sequence: CASSQDIGGQGYYEQYF. The DNA of the CDR3 is TGCGCCAGCAGCCAAGATATTGGAGGACAGGGCTACTACGAGCAGTACTTC. The chain employs TRBV4-3 and TRBJ2-7; 8 nucleotides line up with TRBD1. Germline V gene lookup returns CDR1 LGHNA and CDR2 YSLEER. Unmatched junction bases numbered 10, after V lost 0 bases and J lost 3 bases. The CDR3 has 17 amino acids.

On this clone itself: Additional DNA sequences in this sample encode the identical CDR3. The V and J genes are TRBV28 and TRBJ1-5; D ambiguous. The CDR3 sequence is 12 residues long. V was cut by 3 bases and J by 4 bases, with 4 bases left in between. Germline assignment: CDR1 MDHEN and CDR2 SYDVKM. Here the CDR3 DNA reads TGTGCCAGCAGTTTTCGTAATCAGCCCCAGCATTTT. It is translated as CASSFRNQPQHF.

Written as DNA, the CDR3 is TGTGCCAGCAGCCAAAGGGGCCTACCGGAAGGTGAGCAGTTCTTC. Translated, it gives CASSQRGLPEGEQFF. The chain recombines TRBV2 with TRBJ2-1, with D possibly being TRBD1 (5 bases). The CDR3 length is 15 residues. V was clipped by 6 bases and J by 9 bases, with 21 bases between them. Germline-derived CDR1 and CDR2 are SNHLY and FYNNEI.

This clone turned up a few times. This chain joins TRBV5-6 and TRBJ2-7, with 7 positions matching TRBD1. CDR1 and CDR2 from the germline V gene are SGHDT and YYEEEE. The CDR3 runs to 12 residues. V trimming: 3 bases; J trimming: 12 bases; junction bases outside the gene matches: 9. This CDR3 reads CASSYPTGSPYF. The CDR3 DNA reads as TGTGCCAGCAGCTACCCGACAGGGTCGCCGTACTTC.

This clone has only a few counts. This sequence joins TRBV5-6 and TRBJ2-1, with D unclear. Between the trimmed V and J ends, which lost 4 bases and 3 bases, there was a span of 2 bases. The CDR3 has 11 residues. Germline V CDR1 and CDR2: SGHDT, YYEEEE. The CDR3 spells CASSNYNEQFF. The CDR3 bases are TGTGCCAGCAGCAACTACAATGAGCAGTTCTTC.

This sequence joins TRBV4-3 and TRBJ2-1; 10 positions match TRBD2. The CDR3 has 18 amino acids. The germline CDR1 and CDR2 sequences are LGHNA and YSLEER. J lost 6 bases, V lost 1 base, and 12 bases had no gene match. DNA for the CDR3: TGCGCCAGCAGCCAAGGGGGTCTGGGGGTAGCGGGAGGCAATGAGCAGTTCTTC. This gives the protein CASSQGGLGVAGGNEQFF.

The chain is built from TRBV9 and TRBJ2-1, with a weak D call TRBD2 (5 bases). V was shortened by 0 bases and J by 0 bases, with 10 bases between the two germline ends. Germline V gene lookup returns CDR1 SGDLS and CDR2 YYNGEE. The CDR3 length is 16 residues. The CDR3: CASSVGGEGSYNEQFF. The CDR3 DNA follows: TGTGCCAGCAGCGTAGGGGGAGAGGGCTCCTACAATGAGCAGTTCTTC.

This clone has only a few counts. The genes are TRBV10-2 and TRBJ2-3, with D unclear. This CDR3 has 15 amino acids. CDR1 WSHSY and CDR2 SAAADI come from the germline V gene. Deletions cut 6 bases from V and 3 bases from J, with 16 bases between. The CDR3 is CASRNDPDVTDTQYF. The CDR3 DNA sequence: TGCGCCAGCAGGAATGACCCAGATGTAACAGATACGCAGTATTTT.

As concerns this clone: Within the sample, other DNA sequences also encode this same CDR3. The gene calls are TRBV20-1 and TRBJ2-1; no reliable D call. Trimming left V 3 bases short and J 4 bases short, with 1 base between. In germline, CDR1 is DFQATT, CDR2 SNEGSKA (reference sequence). The CDR3 spans 10 residues. CDR3 region: CSASYNEQFF. In DNA form, the CDR3 reads TGCAGTGCTAGTTACAATGAGCAGTTCTTC.

This clone was observed a handful of times. The rearrangement links TRBV19 to TRBJ1-2; no clear D. This CDR3 is 15 amino acids long. CDR1 and CDR2 from the germline V gene are LNHDA and SQIVND (reference sequence). Trimming shortened V by 4 bases and J by 4 bases, and 16 bases separated the two germline ends. The CDR3 DNA reads as TGTGCCAGTAGTAGGTCCGGGGAGCCGTTCTATGGCTACACCTTC. Its protein is CASSRSGEPFYGYTF.

The chain uses TRBV5-1 and TRBJ2-2; 7 bases are a match to TRBD1. V lost 0 bases to trimming and J lost 1 base; unmatched junction nucleotides: 3. Germline assignment: CDR1 SGHRS and CDR2 YFSETQ. This CDR3 is 16 amino acids long. The CDR3 sequence is CASSLADRRNTGELFF. The CDR3 DNA reads as TGCGCCAGCAGCTTGGCGGACAGGCGGAACACCGGGGAGCTGTTTTTT. Combining the CDR3 with reference TRBV5-1 and TRBJ2-2 gives the whole variable domain KAGVTQTPRYLIKTRGQQVTLSCSPISGHRSVSWYQQTPGQGLQFLFEYFSETQRNKGNFPGRFSGRQFSNSRSEMNVSTLELGDSALYLCASSLADRRNTGELFFGEGSRLTVL.

This chain joins TRBV7-9 and TRBJ2-1; D is possibly TRBD1 (6 bases). The CDR3 contains 15 residues. V gave up 3 bases and J gave up 2 bases, with 11 bases separating them. CDR1 is SEHNR and CDR2 is FQNEAQ in the germline V gene (reference sequence). Written as DNA, the CDR3 is TGTGCCAGCAGCTTTCCGGGACATCCCTACAATGAGCAGTTCTTC. It translates to CASSFPGHPYNEQFF. The complete variable domain, with remaining parts taken from reference TRBV7-9 and TRBJ2-1, reads DTGVSQNPRHKITKRGQNVTFRCDPISEHNRLYWYRQTLGQGPEFLTYFQNEAQLEKSRLLSDRFSAERPKGSFSTLEIQRTEQGDSAMYLCASSFPGHPYNEQFFGPGTRLTVL.

A few counts support this clone. The rearrangement uses TRBV2 and TRBJ1-3; D is undetermined. The length of the CDR3 is 15 residues. Per the germline V gene, CDR1 is SNHLY and CDR2 is FYNNEI. Trimming took 2 bases from V and 0 from J, leaving 8 bases between them. The CDR3 DNA follows: TGTGCCAGCAGTGAAATTGGCTACTCTGGAAACACCATATATTTT. Encoded protein: CASSEIGYSGNTIYF.

This clone was recorded a few times. In the same sample, other DNA sequences code for this CDR3. DNA for the CDR3: TGTGCCATCAGCCCGGGACAGGGAAAGACTGAAGCTTTCTTT. Residues: CAISPGQGKTEAFF. The V gene is TRBV10-3, the J gene TRBJ1-1; 9 positions match TRBD1. This CDR3 region has 14 residues. V lost 6 bases to trimming and J lost 5 bases; unmatched junction nucleotides: 7. CDR1 and CDR2 from the germline V gene are ENHRY and SYGVKD.

This clone has more than one count but fewer than ten. This chain links TRBV19 with TRBJ2-6; D possibly corresponds to TRBD1 (5 bases). The CDR3 spans 16 residues. Germline V CDR1 and CDR2: LNHDA, SQIVND (reference sequence). Trimming shortened V by 7 bases and J by 0 bases, and 13 bases separated the two germline ends. The CDR3 nucleotides read TGTGCCAGTAAGCGTGGCGGACACTCTGGGGCCAACGTCCTGACTTTC. Residues: CASKRGGHSGANVLTF.

This clone turned up a few times. Distinct nucleotide sequences in the sample also encode this CDR3. The V call is TRBV18, the J call TRBJ2-5; D not resolved. This CDR3 is built from 13 residues. V lost 3 bases to trimming and J lost 2 bases, with 7 bases between them. Germline values: CDR1 KGHSH, CDR2 LQKENI. The CDR3 spells CASSPRGQETQYF. The CDR3 bases are TGTGCCAGCTCACCTCGCGGACAAGAGACCCAGTACTTC.

Only a few counts were recorded for this clone. CDR3 sequence reads: CATSRDKQREGQFF. CDR3 DNA: TGTGCCACCAGCAGAGATAAACAGCGGGAAGGGCAGTTCTTC. The chain employs TRBV15 and TRBJ2-1; 7 bases align to TRBD2. The CDR3 contains 14 residues. Germline V gene sequence: CDR1 LNHNV, CDR2 YYDKDF (reference sequence). V was pared by 0 bases and J by 12 bases, with 8 bases of the junction left unmatched.

This rearrangement joins TRBV4-3 to TRBJ2-6, with a tentative D call TRBD2 (6 bases). V lost 3 bases and J lost 2, with 20 bases in between. The CDR3 has 19 residues. Germline V CDR1 and CDR2: LGHNA, YSLEER. The CDR3 DNA is TGCGCCAGCAGCCATACCGGGACTGCCATTGGGACTGGGGCCAACGTCCTGACTTTC. Amino acids: CASSHTGTAIGTGANVLTF.